This T cell receptor beta chain was captured by sequencing in a study of radiation and T cells in renal cell carcinoma. Repertoires were generated with immunoSEQ multiplex PCR, while TCRdb's copy carries only in-frame clones and drops some. This table holds 120,000 to 150,000 clones, less than 90% found once. Described time point: baseline pretreatment blood. As to treatment: 15 Gy SBRT to primary tumor, nephrectomy 4 weeks later. The patient's renal cell carcinoma had clear cell pathology. The CDR3 is 18 amino acids. CDR1 is SGHRS and CDR2 is YFSETQ in the germline V gene. V was pared by 4 bases and J by 2 bases, with 21 bases between.

The J gene is TRBJ2-2, the V gene TRBV5-1; D is possibly TRBD1 (5 bases). Sample: blood, taken from a patient whose treatment included radiotherapy and nephrectomy. The source of this sequence is a woman between 45 and 60 years old with renal cell carcinoma. CDR3 coding DNA: TGCGCCAGCAGCCTCAACAGCCTGAACAGGATAAACACCGGGGAGCTGTTTTTT. It codes for CASSLNSLNRINTGELFF.